The 14 T cell receptor beta chains in this list originate from one sample, sequenced in a study of vaccination and CD4 T cells after COVID-19. An Oncomine TCR Beta short-read assay was used to sequence the DNA from cultured CD4+ T cells. Each CDR3 protein gets one entry after TCRdb re-called the PCR reads with MiXCR. The sample holds over 9,000 distinct CDR3 sequences; 66% are singletons and the top ten take 26%. Treatment defined: approximately 9-day PBMC culture with coronavirus spike peptide pools or control peptides (ViraFEST assay). These receptors' targets are unknown. Sequencing was carried out using CD4+ T cells from blood, cultured in vitro. Source of these receptors: a human donor who had recovered from COVID-19.

This chain joins TRBV20-1 and TRBJ1-2; 7 bases map to TRBD1. The germline V gene has CDR1 DFQATT and CDR2 SNEGSKA (reference sequence). The J segment lost 8 bases and the V segment lost 3 bases, leaving 9 bases of the junction unmatched. CDR3 length: 13 residues. The CDR3 loop is CSASEGGKSGYTF. The CDR3 DNA follows: TGCAGTGCTAGCGAAGGGGGCAAGTCAGGCTACACCTTC.

This clonotype was seen just once. The chain combines TRBV27 with TRBJ1-2; no firm D call. The CDR3 length is 14 residues. Germline V gives CDR1 MNHEY, CDR2 SMNVEV (reference sequence). Trimming removed 2 bases at V and 3 bases at J, with 10 bases between. The CDR3 DNA sequence: TGTGCCAGCAGTTTAAAGTTCGGGGACTATGGCTACACCTTC. It yields the protein CASSLKFGDYGYTF.

V usage is TRBV28 and J usage is TRBJ1-5; D gene unclear. This CDR3 comprises 17 residues. V lost 3 bases and J lost 7, with 22 bases in between. CDR1 and CDR2 (germline): MDHEN, SYDVKM. This CDR3 reads CASSLPLGLQAEQPQHF. In DNA form, the CDR3 reads TGTGCCAGCAGTTTGCCCCTAGGCTTGCAGGCAGAACAGCCCCAGCATTTT.

The V call is TRBV7-2, the J call TRBJ1-2, with 9 bases aligning to TRBD1. Germline CDR1 SGHTA, CDR2 FQGNSA. This CDR3 comprises 14 residues. V shed 4 bases, J shed 7 bases, and the junction held 7 bases outside the gene matches. The CDR3 reads CASSSGQGLPGYTF. The CDR3, as DNA: TGTGCCAGCAGCTCGGGACAGGGACTCCCTGGCTACACCTTC.

With regard to this clonotype: The limits of the CDR3 on the DNA are not certain, so only TCRdb's listed CDR3 is given. The chain combines TRBV7-5 with TRBJ1-1; TRBD1 is the table's D call and was not checked against the DNA. TRBV7-5 is a pseudogene locus. The CDR3 numbers 16 amino acids, ends counted. The CDR3 is CISVSEAKRGTVEAFF.

By share of the sample, this clonotype is hyperexpanded. V usage is TRBV7-9 and J usage is TRBJ1-2, with 7 bases aligning to TRBD1. This CDR3 is built from 17 residues. V gave up 1 base and J gave up 3 bases; unmatched junction bases: 11. Germline loops: CDR1 SEHNR, CDR2 FQNEAQ (reference sequence). As DNA, the CDR3 is TGTGCCAGCAGCTTAGAAGCCGGGACAGCGTCCCACTATGGCTACACCTTC. As protein: CASSLEAGTASHYGYTF.

This chain joins TRBV23-1 and TRBJ1-5, with D perhaps matching TRBD1 (5 bases). TRBV23-1 is reported as an ORF; its role is uncertain. V lost 3 bases to trimming and J lost 4 bases, with 16 bases between them. The CDR3 is made up of 16 amino acids. CDR3 region: CASSQANGTANQPQHF. CDR3 coding DNA: TGCGCCAGCAGTCAGGCTAACGGGACTGCTAATCAGCCCCAGCATTTT.

The chain has TRBV5-4 and TRBJ1-2; 11 bases line up with TRBD1. The germline V gene has CDR1 SGHNT and CDR2 YYREEE (reference sequence). The CDR3 consists of 15 residues. With V trimmed by 3 bases and J by 5 bases, 6 bases remained unmatched. As DNA, the CDR3 is TGTGCCAGCAGCTGGGGACAGGGGGTGCCTTATGGCTACACCTTC. Residues: CASSWGQGVPYGYTF.

The J gene is TRBJ1-5, the V gene TRBV12-3 or TRBV12-4; a possible D gene is TRBD1 (5 bases). Trimming stripped 7 bases from V and 8 bases from J, with 15 bases between. The CDR3 is made up of 13 amino acids. The CDR3, as DNA: TGTGCCAGCACCTCGGGGGGGTATGAGCCCCAGCATTTT. This translates into CASTSGGYEPQHF.

V gene TRBV25-1 combines with J gene TRBJ2-7, with D perhaps matching TRBD1 (6 bases). Trimming took off 3 bases at V and 6 bases at J, with 21 bases between the two ends. Germline lookup yields CDR1 MGHDK and CDR2 SYGVNS. The CDR3 runs 16 residues. The CDR3 protein is CASSDHRAILTGEQYF. For the CDR3, the DNA is TGTGCCAGCAGTGACCACAGGGCTATACTCACGGGCGAGCAGTACTTC.

This chain uses TRBV6-5 with TRBJ1-6, with TRBD1 matching over 9 bases. This CDR3 contains 15 residues. V lost 2 bases, J lost 9 bases, and 5 bases stayed unmatched. Per the germline V gene, CDR1 is MNHEY and CDR2 is SVGAGI. The CDR3 DNA follows: TGTGCCAGCAGTTACGACAGGGGGAGTATTTCACCCCTCCACTTT. This sequence encodes CASSYDRGSISPLHF.

V and J are TRBV6-1 and TRBJ1-6, with unresolved D. V lost 2 bases, J lost 0 bases, and 11 bases lay in between. CDR3 length equals 17 residues. Germline V lookup: CDR1 MNHNS, CDR2 SASEGT. This CDR3 is CASSETLGSSYNSPLHF. The CDR3 nucleotides are TGTGCCAGCAGTGAAACCCTAGGGAGCTCCTATAATTCACCCCTCCACTTT.

The V call is TRBV5-1, the J call TRBJ2-5; D ambiguous. The ends were cut back, 3 bases at V and 1 base at J, with 10 bases in the middle. The CDR3 is made up of 14 amino acids. Germline V gene lookup returns CDR1 SGHRS and CDR2 YFSETQ. CDR3 sequence: CASSSNALQETQYF. The CDR3, as DNA: TGCGCCAGCAGCTCCAACGCCCTCCAAGAGACCCAGTACTTC.

This sequence joins TRBV7-9 and TRBJ1-1; D may be TRBD1 (5 bases). The CDR3 sequence is 14 residues long. Trimming removed 3 bases at V and 1 base at J, with 9 bases between. Germline V gene sequence: CDR1 SEHNR, CDR2 FQNEAQ (reference sequence). The chain's CDR3 is CASSFQGANTEAFF. Written as DNA, the CDR3 is TGTGCCAGCAGCTTTCAGGGTGCGAACACTGAAGCTTTCTTT. Combining the CDR3 with reference TRBV7-9 and TRBJ1-1 gives the whole variable domain DTGVSQNPRHKITKRGQNVTFRCDPISEHNRLYWYRQTLGQGPEFLTYFQNEAQLEKSRLLSDRFSAERPKGSFSTLEIQRTEQGDSAMYLCASSFQGANTEAFFGQGTRLTVV.